The 22 T cell receptor beta chains given below trace back to one sample, sequenced in a study of blood T cell repertoires in COVID-19 (dated by TCRdb to 2020 to 2021). To prepare the library, the immunoSEQ multiplex PCR assay was applied. Not all clones reach the TCRdb copy of this immuneACCESS table, which keeps in-frame sequences only. Checked studies attribute under half of the gap to unresolved V genes and leave the rest unexplained. The sample includes roughly 50,000 clones, with around 92% observed a single time. Around 18% of the sample belongs to the ten largest clones. Sequenced sample: peripheral blood. These receptors were obtained from a human donor in a cohort sampled during active COVID-19.

The rearrangement joins TRBV5-6 to TRBJ1-2; 7 bases match TRBD1. The germline CDR1 and CDR2 sequences are SGHDT and YYEEEE. The CDR3 spans 15 residues. After removal of 6 bases from V and 3 bases from J, the junction contained 11 bases not matched to a gene. CDR3 sequence reads: CASISPGTEDYGYTF. CDR3 nucleotide sequence: TGTGCCAGCATAAGTCCCGGGACAGAAGACTATGGCTACACCTTC.

This clone was seen just once. The chain has TRBV19 and TRBJ1-2; a possible D gene is TRBD1 (5 bases). This CDR3 has 15 amino acids. CDR1 and CDR2 from the germline V gene are LNHDA and SQIVND (reference sequence). With 4 bases removed from V and 4 bases from J, the gap between germline ends came to 16 bases. The CDR3 here is CASSSFGGLPYGYTF. The CDR3 coding sequence is TGTGCCAGTAGTAGTTTTGGGGGACTGCCCTATGGCTACACCTTC.

This clone showed up just once. The chain is built from TRBV12-3 or TRBV12-4 and TRBJ1-3, with TRBD1 matching 9 bases. CDR3 length equals 13 residues. J gave up 8 bases and V 5 bases, and 4 bases lay outside the gene matches. In DNA form, the CDR3 reads TGTGCCAGCAGTATACAGGGGGCTGACACCATATATTTT. Translation gives CASSIQGADTIYF.

This chain connects TRBV5-1 to TRBJ2-1, with D uncertain. Trimming took 4 bases from V and 4 from J, leaving 3 bases between them. CDR1 is SGHRS and CDR2 is YFSETQ in the germline V gene. The CDR3 is 11 residues long. CDR3 nucleotide sequence: TGCGCCAGCAGCACTTACAATGAGCAGTTCTTC. This translates into CASSTYNEQFF.

J is TRBJ2-7 and V is TRBV7-9, with 8 positions matching TRBD1. J gave up 6 bases and V 5 bases, and 3 bases lay outside the gene matches. This CDR3 is 12 amino acids long. Germline lookup yields CDR1 SEHNR and CDR2 FQNEAQ (reference sequence). CDR3 bases: TGTGCCAGCAGCGGACAGGGAGGCGAGCAGTACTTC. Translated: CASSGQGGEQYF.

The V gene is TRBV9, the J gene TRBJ2-5; 10 nucleotides agree with TRBD2. CDR3 length: 15 residues. The J segment lost 7 bases and the V segment lost 3 bases, leaving 9 bases of the junction unmatched. CDR1 SGDLS and CDR2 YYNGEE come from the germline V gene. The CDR3 loop is CASSAGGTSVGTQYF. The CDR3 DNA follows: TGTGCCAGCAGCGCCGGAGGGACTAGCGTGGGGACCCAGTACTTC. The complete variable domain, with remaining parts taken from reference TRBV9 and TRBJ2-5, reads DSGVTQTPKHLITATGQRVTLRCSPRSGDLSVYWYQQSLDQGLQFLIQYYNGEERAKGNILERFSAQQFPDLHSELNLSSLELGDSALYFCASSAGGTSVGTQYFGPGTRLLVL.

The DNA for the CDR3 is TGTGCCAGCAGTTACTCGGTAACTAGCGGGGGCCTCCAAGAGACCCAGTACTTC. This translates into CASSYSVTSGGLQETQYF. The J gene is TRBJ2-5, the V gene TRBV6-2 or TRBV6-3, with 11 bases that match TRBD2. Trimming removed 0 bases from V and 1 base from J; junction bases left unmatched: 7. The CDR3 covers 18 residues. Per germline, CDR1 MNHEY and CDR2 SVGEGT.

This clone was found once. The V gene is TRBV6-5, the J gene TRBJ2-7; 8 bases match TRBD1. The CDR3 sequence is 13 residues long. From germline, CDR1 is MNHEY and CDR2 SVGAGI. V was pared by 6 bases and J by 4 bases, with 5 bases of the junction left unmatched. Here the CDR3 reads CASSRQGNYEQYF. The CDR3, as DNA: TGTGCCAGCAGCCGACAGGGGAATTACGAGCAGTACTTC.

This rearrangement joins TRBV9 to TRBJ2-3; 8 bases are a match to TRBD2. Trimming cost V 0 bases and J 4 bases; bases outside gene matches: 7. CDR3 length equals 16 residues. Germline values: CDR1 SGDLS, CDR2 YYNGEE. CDR3 in amino acids: CASSVDSGGAPDTQYF. CDR3 coding DNA: TGTGCCAGCAGCGTAGACTCGGGGGGGGCCCCAGATACGCAGTATTTT.

V usage is TRBV7-2 and J usage is TRBJ2-1; possible D gene TRBD2, 5 bases. This CDR3 is 16 amino acids long. Germline V gene data show CDR1 as SGHTA and CDR2 as FQGNSA. Deletions cut 5 bases from V and 6 bases from J, with 20 bases between. CDR3 loop: CASSAQWGAIPNEQFF. The CDR3 nucleotides are TGTGCCAGCAGCGCTCAATGGGGAGCGATTCCCAATGAGCAGTTCTTC.

The J gene is TRBJ2-3, the V gene TRBV27, with 9 nucleotides matching TRBD1. This CDR3 is 18 amino acids long. CDR1 and CDR2 from the germline V gene are MNHEY and SMNVEV (reference sequence). V shed 5 bases, J shed 3 bases, and the junction held 15 bases outside the gene matches. The CDR3 region is CASSLHSGTGFLTDTQYF. CDR3 sequence (DNA): TGTGCCAGCAGTCTTCACTCCGGGACAGGGTTTTTGACAGATACGCAGTATTTT.

Regarding this clone: At one of its ends the junction is not consistent with the germline gene, which may arise from a read error. The chain carries TRBV12-3 or TRBV12-4 and TRBJ2-5, with D unresolved. The CDR3 is 12 residues long. The CDR3 loop is CASSLNQETQYF. DNA of the CDR3: TGTGCCAGCAGTTTGAACCAGGAGACCCAGTACTTC.

CDR3 loop: CSASGGRQETQYF. Here the CDR3 DNA reads TGCAGTGCTAGTGGGGGCAGGCAAGAGACCCAGTACTTC. The chain is built from TRBV20-1 and TRBJ2-5, with D perhaps matching TRBD1 (6 bases). The germline gives CDR1 DFQATT, CDR2 SNEGSKA (reference sequence). The length of the CDR3 is 13 residues. V was pared by 3 bases and J by 2 bases, with 10 bases between.

DNA for the CDR3: TGTGCCAGCGGGCTAGCGGGGCGCACAGATACGCAGTATTTT. This translates into CASGLAGRTDTQYF. The V call is TRBV7-2, the J call TRBJ2-3; 9 nucleotides align to TRBD2. The V gene's germline CDR1 is SGHTA and CDR2 FQGNSA. This CDR3 comprises 14 residues. Trimming cost V 8 bases and J 1 base; bases outside gene matches: 4. Looking up the rest from reference TRBV7-2 and TRBJ2-3 gives the full variable domain: GAGVSQSPSNKVTEKGKDVELRCDPISGHTALYWYRQSLGQGLEFLIYFQGNSAPDKSGLPSDRFSAERTGGSVSTLTIQRTQQEDSAVYLCASGLAGRTDTQYFGPGTRLTVL.

This chain connects TRBV30 to TRBJ1-1; 7 bases align to TRBD1. In germline, CDR1 is GTSNPN, CDR2 SVGIG (reference sequence). Unmatched junction bases numbered 1, after V lost 2 bases and J lost 1 base. This CDR3 contains 13 residues. The CDR3 reads CAWSRQGNTEAFF. DNA of the CDR3: TGTGCCTGGAGTCGACAGGGGAACACTGAAGCTTTCTTT.

This sequence joins TRBV7-2 and TRBJ2-7; tentative D call: TRBD1 (6 bases). The CDR3 contains 13 residues. With 3 bases removed from V and 4 bases from J, the gap between germline ends came to 10 bases. Per the germline V gene, CDR1 is SGHTA and CDR2 is FQGNSA. The CDR3 loop reads CASSFDRTYEQYF. CDR3 sequence (DNA): TGTGCCAGCAGCTTCGACAGGACTTACGAGCAGTACTTC.

The rearrangement uses TRBV3-1 (or the pseudogene TRBV3-2) and TRBJ2-3; possible D gene TRBD2, 6 bases. There are 16 residues in the CDR3. The V gene lost 5 bases and the J gene lost 2 bases, with 17 bases spanning the gap. The V gene's germline CDR1 is LGHDT and CDR2 YNNKEL (reference sequence). The CDR3 loop reads CASSAGFAGPTDTQYF. The CDR3 DNA follows: TGTGCCAGCAGCGCGGGATTCGCCGGGCCCACAGATACGCAGTATTTT.

The chain joins TRBV19 to TRBJ2-2, with 8 bases matching TRBD2. CDR1 is LNHDA and CDR2 is SQIVND in the germline V gene (reference sequence). This CDR3 is 17 amino acids long. J gave up 8 bases and V 7 bases, and 18 bases lay outside the gene matches. The CDR3 nucleotides read TGTGCCAGTAACCAGCGGGAGCTAACGCGAACACCGGGGGAGCTGTTTTTT. This codes for CASNQRELTRTPGELFF.

V usage is TRBV19 and J usage is TRBJ1-5; a weak D match, TRBD1 (6 bases). Germline lookup yields CDR1 LNHDA and CDR2 SQIVND (reference sequence). The CDR3 sequence is 17 residues long. Here the CDR3 reads CVLRRDIGPPRDQPQHF. The CDR3 DNA reads as TGTGTCCTACGACGGGACATTGGCCCTCCTAGGGATCAGCCCCAGCATTTT.

This chain uses TRBV7-2 with TRBJ1-4; no clear D. Trimming removed 1 base from V and 7 bases from J, with 19 bases in between. There are 17 residues in the CDR3. Germline-derived CDR1 and CDR2 are SGHTA and FQGNSA. CDR3 protein: CASSLESQALVSEKLFF. CDR3 nucleotides: TGTGCCAGCAGCTTAGAATCTCAGGCGTTAGTTAGTGAAAAACTGTTTTTT.

Only one count was recorded for this clone. The genes are TRBV6-4 and TRBJ2-1; 8 bases fit TRBD2. CDR3 size: 16 residues. Germline V lookup: CDR1 MRHNA, CDR2 SNTAGT. V lost 2 bases and J lost 5; bases outside the gene matches: 8. The CDR3 bases are TGTGCCAGCAGTGACGCCGGGACTAGGAGACACAATGAGCAGTTCTTC. This gives the protein CASSDAGTRRHNEQFF.

The chain uses TRBV6-2 or TRBV6-3 and TRBJ1-2; perhaps TRBD1 as D (6 bases). There are 14 residues in the CDR3. Trimming stripped 2 bases from V and 1 base from J, with 8 bases between. The V gene's germline CDR1 is MNHEY and CDR2 SVGEGT. The CDR3 here is CASSYPDSNYGYTF. DNA for the CDR3: TGTGCCAGCAGTTACCCGGACAGTAACTATGGCTACACCTTC.